This T cell receptor (beta chain) derives from a study of cytomegalovirus exposure and HLA in healthy donors. Germline V gene sequence: CDR1 MNHEY, CDR2 SVGAGI. The J segment lost 0 bases and the V segment lost 2 bases, leaving 1 base of the junction unmatched. The CDR3 covers 16 residues. This clone appeared a single time. Antigen: not known. A multiplex PCR was run with 60 Vbeta primers and 13 Jbeta primers. TCRdb's table, derived via immunoSEQ multiplex PCR, lists solely in-frame clones and lacks some. The table includes roughly 150,000 clones, approximately 80% detected once. General study points: Across HLA loci, a later analysis found differing TCR association rates, with DRB1 most and HLA-C fewest. Segments of the TCR beta V type were, in most cases, productive about 87% or about 30% of the time in an earlier analysis. The sole available immune exposure information was CMV serostatus. It emerged from a later analysis that several of the most significant clusters appeared to be linked to common viral pathogens.

The sample comprised PBMCs. The chain is built from TRBV6-5 and TRBJ2-2; 9 bases match TRBD2. This sequence was found in a middle-aged woman in good health and CMV-seropositive. CDR3 amino acids: CASSYRGRANTGELFF. CDR3 in DNA: TGTGCCAGCAGTTACCGCGGGAGGGCGAACACCGGGGAGCTGTTTTTT.